The T cell receptor beta chain described here comes from a study of regulatory T cells in long-lasting Graves disease. CDR1 is MNHNS and CDR2 is SASEGT in the germline V gene. J gave up 5 bases and V 6 bases, and 16 bases lay outside the gene matches. The CDR3 has 17 residues. Specified time point: newly diagnosed GD, antithyroid drugs for less than 3 months. Isolated PBMC RNA provided the starting material for the TCR library. Both iRepertoire HTBI primers and Arm-PCR of CDR3 regions were used to build the TCR beta libraries. MiXCR, run by TCRdb on the multiplex PCR reads, gives a single entry per CDR3 protein. The top ten clones hold approximately 17% of a sample with 390,000 or so distinct CDR3 sequences, approximately 12% of them seen once. This clonotype has ten or more counts. Its specificity is not known. Study-wide findings and caveats: Persistent cases favored TRBV28, TRBJ1-2 and TRBJ2-5. Newly diagnosed patients had higher TCR diversity than persistent Graves' patients did.

In addition, the sample was reused for a study of T cells in Graves' hyperthyroidism and ophthalmopathy. According to that study: Among thyroid clonotypes expanded above 0.001, most also appeared in blood. Ophthalmopathy, as predicted by the model, came a median 6.5 months after the prediction.

V usage is TRBV6-1 and J usage is TRBJ2-3; 8 nucleotides agree with TRBD2. The material sequenced was peripheral blood mononuclear cells (PBMCs), taken at new diagnosis, from a patient treated with antithyroid drugs. The receptor comes from a woman aged 18 to 35 with Graves disease. As DNA, the CDR3 is TGTGCCAGCAGGATCCCACTAGCGGAGGGGGGGAAAGATACGCAGTATTTT. It encodes CASRIPLAEGGKDTQYF.